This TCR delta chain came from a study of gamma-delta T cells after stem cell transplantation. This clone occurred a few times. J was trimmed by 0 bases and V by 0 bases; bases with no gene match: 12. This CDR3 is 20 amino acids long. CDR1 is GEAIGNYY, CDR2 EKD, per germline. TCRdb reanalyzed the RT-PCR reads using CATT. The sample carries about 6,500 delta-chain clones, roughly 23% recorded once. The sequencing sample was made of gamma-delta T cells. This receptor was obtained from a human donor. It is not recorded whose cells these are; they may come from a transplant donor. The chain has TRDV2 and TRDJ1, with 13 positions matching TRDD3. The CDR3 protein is CACDTNWGIRTSTYTDKLIF. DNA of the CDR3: TGTGCCTGTGACACCAACTGGGGGATACGCACCTCCACCTACACCGATAAACTCATCTTT.